These T cell receptor beta chains were read from a single sample in a study of graft-versus-host responses after intestinal transplantation. No antigen has been assigned to these receptors. Generated by immunoSEQ multiplex PCR, the TCRdb table keeps only in-frame clones and is missing some. Counted here are around 120,000 clones, 85% to 95% occurring once; the ten biggest clones make up over 2.5%. This material consisted of unstimulated CD8+ T cells sorted from spleen or lymph node cells, taken before intestinal transplant. Every receptor here comes from a human donor who received an intestinal transplant. Each CDR3 is given with its conserved first and last residue. The order of the fields is CDR3 length, clone size, D gene, J gene, V gene, CDR3 DNA, CDR3 protein. D genes are given only for firm matches. The size of a clone is reported for some rows only, either as once, few or many, or as a class for expanded clones.

len: 14
abundance: NA
d_gene: TRBD1
j_gene: TRBJ1-5
v_gene: TRBV30
CDR3nt: TGTGCCTCGGAGGGGACAGGGTTCAATCAGCCCCAGCATTTT
CDR3aa: CASEGTGFNQPQHF

len: 16
abundance: NA
d_gene: TRBD1
j_gene: TRBJ2-1
v_gene: TRBV5-5
CDR3nt: TGTGCCAGCAGCTACGACAGGGGATGGTGGCAATATGAGCAGTTCTTC
CDR3aa: CASSYDRGWWQYEQFF

len: 16
abundance: NA
d_gene: NA
j_gene: TRBJ2-1
v_gene: TRBV5-1
CDR3nt: TGCGCCAGCAGCTTACCTCAGGGGCCCAGGCTCAATGAGCAGTTCTTC
CDR3aa: CASSLPQGPRLNEQFF

len: 13
abundance: NA
d_gene: NA
j_gene: TRBJ2-7
v_gene: TRBV4-1
CDR3nt: TGCGCCAGCAGCCAAGTGCGGGCCTACGAGCAGTACTTC
CDR3aa: CASSQVRAYEQYF

len: 16
abundance: NA
d_gene: NA
j_gene: TRBJ2-3
v_gene: TRBV9
CDR3nt: TGTGCCAGCAGCGTAGAGTCAGCGACATTGACAGATACGCAGTATTTT
CDR3aa: CASSVESATLTDTQYF

len: 17
abundance: NA
d_gene: TRBD2
j_gene: TRBJ2-3
v_gene: TRBV4-3
CDR3nt: TGCGCCAGCAGCCCCAGGACTAGCGGGGAGGTCACAGATACGCAGTATTTT
CDR3aa: CASSPRTSGEVTDTQYF

len: 15
abundance: NA
d_gene: NA
j_gene: TRBJ1-2
v_gene: TRBV4-3
CDR3nt: TGCGCCAGCAGCCAAGATGGGAGGGTTAACTATGGCTACACCTTC
CDR3aa: CASSQDGRVNYGYTF

len: 14
abundance: NA
d_gene: TRBD1
j_gene: TRBJ2-5
v_gene: TRBV27
CDR3nt: TGTGCCAGCAGTCCGCGGACAGGGCAAGAGACCCAGTACTTC
CDR3aa: CASSPRTGQETQYF

len: 13
abundance: NA
d_gene: NA
j_gene: TRBJ1-2
v_gene: TRBV27
CDR3nt: TGTGCCAGCAGTCCGCTTACTAACTATGGCTACACCTTC
CDR3aa: CASSPLTNYGYTF

len: 17
abundance: few
d_gene: TRBD2
j_gene: TRBJ2-7
v_gene: TRBV7-4
CDR3nt: TGTGCCAGCAGCTCAAAAGGGACTAGCGGGAGGCCCTACGAGCAGTACTTC
CDR3aa: CASSSKGTSGRPYEQYF

len: 16
abundance: NA
d_gene: NA
j_gene: TRBJ2-1
v_gene: TRBV28
CDR3nt: TGTGCCAGCAGTTTTCCAACTAGACCCTCCTACAATGAGCAGTTCTTC
CDR3aa: CASSFPTRPSYNEQFF

len: 14
abundance: NA
d_gene: TRBD1
j_gene: TRBJ1-2
v_gene: TRBV11-2
CDR3nt: TGTGCCAGCACCCCTCCCAGAAGGGGGCGCGGCTACACCTTC
CDR3aa: CASTPPRRGRGYTF

len: 13
abundance: NA
d_gene: TRBD1
j_gene: TRBJ2-1
v_gene: TRBV6-5
CDR3nt: TGTGCCAGCAGCCGGGACAGCTACAATGAGCAGTTCTTC
CDR3aa: CASSRDSYNEQFF

len: 15
abundance: once
d_gene: TRBD2
j_gene: TRBJ2-1
v_gene: TRBV7-9
CDR3nt: TGTGCCAGCATGGGCACTAGCGGGAGAAGAAATGAGCAGTTCTTC
CDR3aa: CASMGTSGRRNEQFF

len: 12
abundance: NA
d_gene: NA
j_gene: TRBJ2-1
v_gene: TRBV28
CDR3nt: TGTGCCAGCAGTTTATGGGGGGTATATCAGTTCTTC
CDR3aa: CASSLWGVYQFF

len: 16
abundance: NA
d_gene: TRBD2
j_gene: TRBJ2-1
v_gene: TRBV14
CDR3nt: TGTGCCAGCAGCCAAGGCGGGGGAAGCTCCTACAATGAGCAGTTCTTC
CDR3aa: CASSQGGGSSYNEQFF

len: 14
abundance: NA
d_gene: TRBD2
j_gene: TRBJ2-7
v_gene: TRBV27
CDR3nt: TGTGCCAGCAGGGAGAGCGGGAGTAACAACGAGCAGTACTTC
CDR3aa: CASRESGSNNEQYF

len: 15
abundance: NA
d_gene: TRBD2
j_gene: TRBJ2-1
v_gene: TRBV9
CDR3nt: TGTGCCAGCAGCGTCGGACTAGCGAACTACAATGAGCAGCTCTTC
CDR3aa: CASSVGLANYNEQLF

len: 14
abundance: NA
d_gene: NA
j_gene: TRBJ2-7
v_gene: TRBV28
CDR3nt: TGTGCCAGCAGTTTCATTGGGGCCGACTACGAGCAGTACTTC
CDR3aa: CASSFIGADYEQYF

len: 14
abundance: NA
d_gene: NA
j_gene: TRBJ2-7
v_gene: TRBV7-2
CDR3nt: TGTGCCAGCAGCTTAGCGGGAGGCCCTTACGAGCAGTACTTC
CDR3aa: CASSLAGGPYEQYF

len: 10
abundance: NA
d_gene: NA
j_gene: TRBJ2-1
v_gene: TRBV20-1
CDR3nt: TGCAGTGCACCCGAAAATGAGCAGTTCTTC
CDR3aa: CSAPENEQFF

len: 13
abundance: NA
d_gene: TRBD1
j_gene: TRBJ1-2
v_gene: TRBV30
CDR3nt: TGTGCCTGGAGTCCGACAGGGAACTATGGCTACACCTTC
CDR3aa: CAWSPTGNYGYTF

len: 19
abundance: once
d_gene: TRBD2
j_gene: TRBJ2-1
v_gene: TRBV11-2
CDR3nt: TGTGCCAGCAGCCCACTGGACAGGACTAGCGGGAGAGTGTACAATGAGCAGTTCTTC
CDR3aa: CASSPLDRTSGRVYNEQFF

len: 17
abundance: NA
d_gene: TRBD2
j_gene: TRBJ2-1
v_gene: TRBV5-1
CDR3nt: TGCGCCAGCAGCTTGGAACCTAGCGGTAGCTCCTACAATGAGCAGTTCTTC
CDR3aa: CASSLEPSGSSYNEQFF

len: 13
abundance: once
d_gene: NA
j_gene: TRBJ2-7
v_gene: TRBV5-4
CDR3nt: TGTGCCAGCAGCTTCGGGGGCTCCTACGAGCAGTACTTC
CDR3aa: CASSFGGSYEQYF

len: 16
abundance: once
d_gene: TRBD2
j_gene: TRBJ2-5
v_gene: TRBV4-3
CDR3nt: TGCGCCAGCAGCCAAGATCATCGAGCGGGATCGGAGACCCAGTACTTC
CDR3aa: CASSQDHRAGSETQYF

len: 20
abundance: NA
d_gene: TRBD2
j_gene: TRBJ2-1
v_gene: TRBV18
CDR3nt: TGTGCCAGCTCACCGTTGCTAGCGGAAAAGAAAAGTGGTTCCTACAATGAGCAGTTCTTC
CDR3aa: CASSPLLAEKKSGSYNEQFF

len: 14
abundance: NA
d_gene: TRBD1
j_gene: TRBJ1-2
v_gene: TRBV13
CDR3nt: TGTGCCAGCAGCGACAGGGGCGGATACTATGGCTACACCTTC
CDR3aa: CASSDRGGYYGYTF

len: 13
abundance: NA
d_gene: NA
j_gene: TRBJ2-5
v_gene: TRBV7-3
CDR3nt: TGTGCCAGCAGCTCCGGACCTCGTACGACCCAGTACTTC
CDR3aa: CASSSGPRTTQYF

len: 12
abundance: NA
d_gene: TRBD1
j_gene: TRBJ1-2
v_gene: TRBV19
CDR3nt: TGTGCCAGCGAGGGGGCTCCCTATGGCTACACCTTC
CDR3aa: CASEGAPYGYTF

len: 18
abundance: NA
d_gene: TRBD1
j_gene: TRBJ1-5
v_gene: TRBV6-4
CDR3nt: TGTGCCAGCAGGGACGGGGACAGGGACTTGGGAAGCAATCAGCCCCAGCATTTT
CDR3aa: CASRDGDRDLGSNQPQHF

len: 13
abundance: NA
d_gene: NA
j_gene: TRBJ2-7
v_gene: TRBV5-4
CDR3nt: TGTGCCAGCAGCTTGGCTTCGACCTACGAGCAGTACTTC
CDR3aa: CASSLASTYEQYF

len: 15
abundance: NA
d_gene: NA
j_gene: TRBJ2-7
v_gene: TRBV13
CDR3nt: TGTGCCAGCAGCTTAGGCCGTCGGGATTTGGACGAGCAGTACTTC
CDR3aa: CASSLGRRDLDEQYF

len: 17
abundance: NA
d_gene: TRBD2
j_gene: TRBJ2-1
v_gene: TRBV7-9
CDR3nt: TGTGCCAGCAGCCCCTCACTACTAGCGGGTCTCTACAATGAGCAGTTCTTC
CDR3aa: CASSPSLLAGLYNEQFF

len: 15
abundance: NA
d_gene: TRBD2
j_gene: TRBJ2-1
v_gene: TRBV11-3
CDR3nt: TGTGCCAGCAGCTTAGGGCGGACTAGCGGAAATGAGCAGTTCTTC
CDR3aa: CASSLGRTSGNEQFF

len: 9
abundance: few
d_gene: NA
j_gene: TRBJ2-1
v_gene: TRBV20-1
CDR3nt: TGCAGTGCTATTATTGAGCAGTTCTTC
CDR3aa: CSAIIEQFF

len: 14
abundance: NA
d_gene: NA
j_gene: TRBJ2-7
v_gene: TRBV27
CDR3nt: TGTGCCAGCAGTTCGCTAGCGTCCTCCTACGAGCAGTACTTC
CDR3aa: CASSSLASSYEQYF

len: 15
abundance: NA
d_gene: NA
j_gene: TRBJ2-2
v_gene: TRBV5-1
CDR3nt: TGCGCCAGCAGCTTGAGACCCCTTAACACCGGGGGGCTGTTTTTT
CDR3aa: CASSLRPLNTGGLFF

len: 15
abundance: NA
d_gene: NA
j_gene: TRBJ1-2
v_gene: TRBV27
CDR3nt: TGTGCCAGCAGTTTATCGTATGGGGGGGGCTATGGCTACACCTTC
CDR3aa: CASSLSYGGGYGYTF

len: 15
abundance: NA
d_gene: TRBD1
j_gene: TRBJ1-5
v_gene: TRBV27
CDR3nt: TGTGCCAGCAGTCCGCAGGGGGTGGAGAATCAGCCCCAGCATTTT
CDR3aa: CASSPQGVENQPQHF

len: 14
abundance: NA
d_gene: TRBD2
j_gene: TRBJ2-1
v_gene: TRBV27
CDR3nt: TGTGCCAGCAGTGGTGAGACTAGCTCAGATGAGCAGTTCTTC
CDR3aa: CASSGETSSDEQFF

len: 18
abundance: NA
d_gene: TRBD2
j_gene: TRBJ2-1
v_gene: TRBV4-1
CDR3nt: TGCGCCAGCAGCCAAGAAGGAGCGGCGGGAGTGTTGCTCAATGAGCAGTTCTTC
CDR3aa: CASSQEGAAGVLLNEQFF

len: 17
abundance: NA
d_gene: NA
j_gene: TRBJ2-7
v_gene: TRBV10-2
CDR3nt: TGCGCCAGCAGTGAGCCGAAGGGTGGAGCGCTGCACTACGAGCAGTACTTC
CDR3aa: CASSEPKGGALHYEQYF

len: 14
abundance: NA
d_gene: TRBD1
j_gene: TRBJ2-7
v_gene: TRBV4-1
CDR3nt: TGCGCCAGCAGCCAAGCGGGACAGGCCTACGAGCAGTACTTC
CDR3aa: CASSQAGQAYEQYF

len: 16
abundance: NA
d_gene: NA
j_gene: TRBJ2-3
v_gene: TRBV4-3
CDR3nt: TGCGCCAGCAGCCAAGATGGAATAAGGGGTACGGATACGCAGTATTTT
CDR3aa: CASSQDGIRGTDTQYF